This TCR beta chain stems from a study of Ad26.COV2.S vaccination and SARS-CoV-2 variants. Study-level background: Donor was in the COV1001 Ad26.COV2.S trial arm. Donor got 5x10^10 or 1x10^11 viral particles of Ad26.COV2.S.

Points on this clone: The target antigen is unknown.

Whole-study results and caveats: Total T cell responses were possibly underestimated by TCR breadth and depth analyses.

Trimming took 0 bases from V and 0 from J, leaving 13 bases between them. Germline CDR1 SGHTA, CDR2 FQGNSA. The CDR3 length is 17 residues. Treatment indicated: some 20 received Ad26.COV2.S at low or high dose, single or two shots; roughly 5 received placebo; per-sample allocation not given. The investigators took samples on day 63 after the first vaccine or placebo injection. An adult of 18-55 years in Boston served as donor. The protocol was immunoSEQ multiplex PCR, while the TCRdb copy is restricted to in-frame clones and leaves out a portion. The data contain some 420,000 clones, approximately 87% of them singletons.

The V gene is TRBV7-2, the J gene TRBJ2-3, with a possible D match to TRBD1 (7 bases). The TCR sequence derives from a person aged 18 to 59 who received the Ad26.COV2.S COVID-19 vaccine or a placebo. The sequences come from peripheral blood, collected in a trial of Ad26.COV2.S vaccine versus placebo. CDR3 sequence reads: CASSLAPRGASTDTQYF. DNA for the CDR3: TGTGCCAGCAGCTTAGCGCCCAGGGGGGCTAGCACAGATACGCAGTATTTT. Filled out from reference TRBV7-2 and TRBJ2-3, the complete variable domain reads GAGVSQSPSNKVTEKGKDVELRCDPISGHTALYWYRQSLGQGLEFLIYFQGNSAPDKSGLPSDRFSAERTGGSVSTLTIQRTQQEDSAVYLCASSLAPRGASTDTQYFGPGTRLTVL.